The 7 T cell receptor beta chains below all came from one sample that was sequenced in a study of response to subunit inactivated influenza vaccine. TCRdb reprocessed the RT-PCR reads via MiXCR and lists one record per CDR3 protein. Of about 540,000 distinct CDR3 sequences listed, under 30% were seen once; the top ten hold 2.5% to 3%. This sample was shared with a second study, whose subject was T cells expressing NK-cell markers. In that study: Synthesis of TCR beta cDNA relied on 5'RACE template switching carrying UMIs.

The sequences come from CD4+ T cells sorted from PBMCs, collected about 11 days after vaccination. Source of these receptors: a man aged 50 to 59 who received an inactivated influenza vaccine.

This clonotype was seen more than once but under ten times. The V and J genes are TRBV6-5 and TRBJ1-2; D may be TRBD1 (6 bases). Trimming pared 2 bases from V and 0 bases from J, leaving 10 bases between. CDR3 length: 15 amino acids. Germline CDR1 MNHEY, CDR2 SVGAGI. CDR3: CASSYKQGANYGYTF. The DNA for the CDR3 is TGTGCCAGCAGTTACAAACAGGGAGCTAACTATGGCTACACCTTC.

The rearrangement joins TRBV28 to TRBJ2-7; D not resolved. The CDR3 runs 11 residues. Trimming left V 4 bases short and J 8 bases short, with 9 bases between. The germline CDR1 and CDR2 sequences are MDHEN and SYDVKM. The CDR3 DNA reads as TGTGCCAGCAGTTCGGCAGAGCAGCAGTACTTC. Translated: CASSSAEQQYF.

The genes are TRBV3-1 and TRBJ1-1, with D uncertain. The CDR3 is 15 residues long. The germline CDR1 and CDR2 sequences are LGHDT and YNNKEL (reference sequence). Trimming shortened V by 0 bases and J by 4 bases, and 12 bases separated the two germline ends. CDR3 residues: CASSQDPRGSTEAFF. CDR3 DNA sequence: TGTGCCAGCAGCCAAGATCCAAGAGGGTCCACTGAAGCTTTCTTT.

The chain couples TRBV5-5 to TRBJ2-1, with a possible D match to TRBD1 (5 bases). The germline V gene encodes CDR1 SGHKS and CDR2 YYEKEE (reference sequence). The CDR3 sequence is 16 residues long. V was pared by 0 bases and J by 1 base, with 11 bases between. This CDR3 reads CASSLGAGRSYNEQFF. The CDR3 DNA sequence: TGTGCCAGCAGCTTGGGGGCAGGGCGGTCCTACAATGAGCAGTTCTTC. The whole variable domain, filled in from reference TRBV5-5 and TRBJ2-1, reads DAGVTQSPTHLIKTRGQQVTLRCSPISGHKSVSWYQQVLGQGPQFIFQYYEKEERGRGNFPDRFSARQFPNYSSELNVNALLLGDSALYLCASSLGAGRSYNEQFFGPGTRLTVL.

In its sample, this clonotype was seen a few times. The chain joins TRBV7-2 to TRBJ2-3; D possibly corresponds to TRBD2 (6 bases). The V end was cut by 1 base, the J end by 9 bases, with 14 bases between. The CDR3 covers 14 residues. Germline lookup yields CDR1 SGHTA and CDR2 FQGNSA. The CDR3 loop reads CASSLELGLVTQYF. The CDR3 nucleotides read TGTGCCAGCAGCTTAGAATTGGGACTCGTGACGCAGTATTTT.

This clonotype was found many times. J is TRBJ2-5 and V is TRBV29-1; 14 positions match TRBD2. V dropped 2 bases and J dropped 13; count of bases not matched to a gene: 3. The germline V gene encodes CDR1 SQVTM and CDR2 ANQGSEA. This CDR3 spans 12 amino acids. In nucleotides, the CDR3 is TGCAGCGTTGAACAAGGGACTAGCGGGAGGTACTTC. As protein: CSVEQGTSGRYF.

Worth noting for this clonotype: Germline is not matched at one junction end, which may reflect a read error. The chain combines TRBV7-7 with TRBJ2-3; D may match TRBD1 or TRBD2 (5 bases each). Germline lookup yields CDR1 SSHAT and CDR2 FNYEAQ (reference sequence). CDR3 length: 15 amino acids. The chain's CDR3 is CASSLNPGPTDTQYF. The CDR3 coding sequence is TGTGCTAGCAGCTTAAATCCGGGGCCCACAGATACGCAGTATTTT.